What follows are 22 T cell receptor beta chains derived from one specimen sequenced in a study of blood T cells in healthy people across ages. For the second PCR, which ran for about 6 to 12 cycles, a sample-barcoded 5' primer and a J-beta primer mix were used. TCRdb called the 5' RACE reads again in MiXCR, with one record for every CDR3 protein. This sample has about 970,000 distinct CDR3 sequences, with roughly 47% found just once. The sequencing sample was made of blood. These receptors all stem from a woman between 55 and 75 years old in good health.

The chain employs TRBV7-3 and TRBJ2-7, with 10 bases aligning to TRBD1. The CDR3 has 15 amino acids. Germline V gene lookup returns CDR1 SGHTA and CDR2 FQGTGA. V dropped 5 bases and J dropped 0; count of bases not matched to a gene: 4. In DNA, the CDR3 is TGTGCCAGCAGCACGGGGACAGGGGACTCCTACGAGCAGTACTTC. It translates to CASSTGTGDSYEQYF.

This chain uses TRBV15 with TRBJ2-1; 12 bases match TRBD2. V gave up 0 bases and J gave up 10 bases; unmatched junction bases: 10. The CDR3 runs to 17 residues. Per germline, CDR1 LNHNV and CDR2 YYDKDF (reference sequence). Written as DNA, the CDR3 is TGTGCCACCAGCAGAGATTCGCAGACTAGCGGGAGATGCGAGCAGTTCTTC. It encodes CATSRDSQTSGRCEQFF.

This clonotype has only a few counts. The chain carries TRBV5-6 and TRBJ2-7; TRBD1 or TRBD2 may be the D gene (5 bases each). CDR1 is SGHDT, CDR2 YYEEEE, per germline. V was clipped by 2 bases and J by 3 bases, with 15 bases between them. The CDR3 covers 15 residues. The CDR3 reads CASSLIFQGDYEQYF. The CDR3 DNA reads TGTGCCAGCAGCTTAATTTTTCAGGGAGACTACGAGCAGTACTTC.

In this sample, this clonotype turned up a few times. The V and J genes are TRBV29-1 and TRBJ2-7, with 10 bases aligning to TRBD2. The CDR3 loop spans 15 amino acids. The J segment lost 3 bases and the V segment lost 6 bases, leaving 11 bases of the junction unmatched. Germline V gene lookup returns CDR1 SQVTM and CDR2 ANQGSEA. CDR3 nucleotides: TGCAGCGTCCCCAAGACTAGCGGGCTGTTCTACGAGCAGTACTTC. Its translation is CSVPKTSGLFYEQYF.

This chain uses TRBV7-9 with TRBJ2-1; D unclear. The CDR3 has 14 residues. Between the trimmed V and J ends, which lost 5 bases and 9 bases, there was a span of 17 bases. The germline V gene has CDR1 SEHNR and CDR2 FQNEAQ (reference sequence). CDR3 sequence reads: CASSPRVRPGEQFF. The CDR3, as DNA: TGTGCCAGCAGCCCCCGGGTCAGGCCGGGTGAGCAGTTCTTC.

V is TRBV15 and J is TRBJ2-1; 9 positions agree with TRBD2. Germline V gene sequence: CDR1 LNHNV, CDR2 YYDKDF (reference sequence). CDR3 size: 15 residues. Unmatched junction bases numbered 12, after V lost 6 bases and J lost 9 bases. This CDR3 is CATSSAAGGIREQFF. CDR3 DNA sequence: TGTGCCACCAGTAGTGCGGCGGGAGGGATTCGTGAGCAGTTCTTC.

The sample holds a few counts of this clonotype. The chain combines TRBV5-1 with TRBJ2-3; D is uncertain. CDR3 size: 16 residues. CDR1 is SGHRS, CDR2 YFSETQ, per germline. V was trimmed by 0 bases and J by 0 bases, leaving 11 bases between them. The CDR3 DNA is TGCGCCAGCAGCTTGGAGGGCAGAACAAGCACAGATACGCAGTATTTT. It is translated as CASSLEGRTSTDTQYF.

A few counts support this clonotype. V is TRBV27 and J is TRBJ2-3; D is unclear. This CDR3 region has 16 residues. Germline V gives CDR1 MNHEY, CDR2 SMNVEV (reference sequence). Trimming shortened V by 2 bases and J by 4 bases, and 16 bases separated the two germline ends. CDR3 sequence (DNA): TGTGCCAGCAGTTTAACGGTTAGCCCCCCCCCAGATACGCAGTATTTT. It translates to CASSLTVSPPPDTQYF.

The chain couples TRBV15 to TRBJ2-5; no reliable D call. Deletions cut 1 base from V and 5 bases from J, with 11 bases between. This CDR3 is 14 amino acids long. Per germline, CDR1 LNHNV and CDR2 YYDKDF (reference sequence). CDR3 in amino acids: CATSRGTVAETQYF. In DNA, the CDR3 is TGTGCCACCAGCAGAGGTACGGTCGCGGAGACCCAGTACTTC.

Of note for this clonotype: A read error may produce the germline difference seen at one junction end. This chain links TRBV12-3 or TRBV12-4 with TRBJ2-3; no reliable D call. The CDR3 covers 14 residues. The CDR3 protein is CAGRAQATLDTQYF. The CDR3 DNA sequence: TGTGCCGGCAGAGCCCAGGCCACCCTAGATACGCAGTATTTT.

The chain couples TRBV21-1 to TRBJ2-4; the D segment call TRBD1 is taken from the table without a DNA check. The J call is uncertain, as TRBJ2-7 better fits the DNA end. TRBV21-1 is a listed pseudogene. The CDR3 totals 14 residues. Here the CDR3 DNA reads TGTGCCAGCAGACTACAGGGGGCGGTAAACGAGCAGTACTTC. Translated: CASRLQGAVNEQYF.

This chain connects TRBV20-1 to TRBJ1-5, with no clear D. V gave up 6 bases and J gave up 2 bases, with 17 bases separating them. Germline values: CDR1 DFQATT, CDR2 SNEGSKA (reference sequence). CDR3 length: 15 amino acids. This chain's CDR3 is CSARPPTAGNQPQHF. The CDR3, as DNA: TGCAGTGCCCGTCCCCCCACGGCGGGCAATCAGCCCCAGCATTTT.

The chain uses TRBV20-1 and TRBJ2-5; the match to TRBD1 covers 9 bases. V gave up 0 bases and J gave up 13 bases; unmatched junction bases: 12. The CDR3 sequence is 14 residues long. The germline V gene encodes CDR1 DFQATT and CDR2 SNEGSKA (reference sequence). The CDR3 protein is CSARDPGTGYPAYF. As DNA, the CDR3 is TGCAGTGCTAGAGATCCCGGGACAGGGTACCCAGCGTACTTC.

The chain has TRBV20-1 and TRBJ2-3; possible D gene TRBD1, 6 bases. The CDR3 extends over 11 amino acids. Germline CDR1 and CDR2: DFQATT and SNEGSKA (reference sequence). Here the CDR3 reads CSNRATDTQYF. The DNA for the CDR3 is TGCAGCAACAGGGCGACAGATACGCAGTATTTT.

In this sample, this clonotype turned up a few times. The chain recombines TRBV28 with TRBJ2-7; TRBD2 matches at 10 bases. CDR1 is MDHEN, CDR2 SYDVKM, per germline. J lost 2 bases, V lost 6 bases, and 10 bases had no gene match. There are 16 residues in the CDR3. This CDR3 reads CASSPPLGTSAYEQYF. CDR3 bases: TGTGCCAGCAGCCCACCCCTCGGGACTAGCGCCTACGAGCAGTACTTC. Complete variable domain (other parts from reference TRBV28 and TRBJ2-7): DVKVTQSSRYLVKRTGEKVFLECVQDMDHENMFWYRQDPGLGLRLIYFSYDVKMKEKGDIPEGYSVSREKKERFSLILESASTNQTSMYLCASSPPLGTSAYEQYFGPGTRLTVT.

This chain joins TRBV6-5 and TRBJ2-1, with 10 bases aligning to TRBD2. The CDR3 totals 16 residues. Germline values: CDR1 MNHEY, CDR2 SVGAGI. Trimming removed 0 bases from V and 6 bases from J; junction bases left unmatched: 5. CDR3 protein: CASSYSRLAGVNEQFF. Here the CDR3 DNA reads TGTGCCAGCAGTTACTCGAGGCTAGCGGGAGTCAATGAGCAGTTCTTC.

This chain joins TRBV20-1 and TRBJ2-5; 7 positions agree with TRBD1. CDR3 size: 15 residues. V lost 5 bases and J lost 2; bases outside the gene matches: 11. In germline, CDR1 is DFQATT, CDR2 SNEGSKA (reference sequence). CDR3 residues: CSALLDRLFQETQYF. The DNA of the CDR3 is TGCAGTGCTCTATTGGACAGGCTTTTTCAAGAGACCCAGTACTTC.

The V gene is TRBV20-1, the J gene TRBJ2-1; no clear D gene. With 1 base removed from V and 0 bases from J, the gap between germline ends came to 10 bases. This CDR3 region has 15 residues. Germline V CDR1 and CDR2: DFQATT, SNEGSKA (reference sequence). The chain's CDR3 is CSARGLMSSYNEQFF. CDR3 coding DNA: TGCAGTGCTAGAGGACTCATGAGCTCCTACAATGAGCAGTTCTTC.

The V call is TRBV10-2, the J call TRBJ2-3, with 7 bases fitting TRBD2. The CDR3 sequence is 15 residues long. The germline V gene has CDR1 WSHSY and CDR2 SAAADI. The V and J ends lost 8 bases and 6 bases, in that order; junction bases with no gene match: 14. The CDR3 region is CASRQGRERYDTQYF. CDR3 bases: TGCGCCAGCCGCCAAGGGCGGGAGCGGTATGATACGCAGTATTTT.

This clonotype was recorded once. The chain couples TRBV6-2 or TRBV6-3 to TRBJ2-2, with a tentative D call TRBD2 (5 bases). This CDR3 spans 17 amino acids. Germline V gene lookup returns CDR1 MNHEY and CDR2 SVGEGT. Trimming stripped 5 bases from V and 4 bases from J, with 20 bases between. The CDR3 nucleotides are TGTGCCAGCAGTCCACGTCCGTGGGAGTCTGTCACCGGGGAGCTGTTTTTT. This sequence encodes CASSPRPWESVTGELFF.

The chain is built from TRBV4-3 and TRBJ2-3, with 7 bases lining up with TRBD1. The CDR3 sequence is 19 residues long. Trimming cost V 4 bases and J 0 bases; bases outside gene matches: 16. Germline assignment: CDR1 LGHNA and CDR2 YSLEER. The CDR3 sequence: CASSPLGQTHRSSTDTQYF. The CDR3 region has the DNA TGCGCCAGCAGCCCGCTGGGACAGACTCATCGTTCTAGCACAGATACGCAGTATTTT.

This clonotype has only a few counts. The J gene is TRBJ2-7, the V gene TRBV20-1, with 7 bases matching TRBD1. Germline values: CDR1 DFQATT, CDR2 SNEGSKA (reference sequence). V gave up 5 bases and J gave up 4 bases; unmatched junction bases: 8. The CDR3 length is 13 residues. CDR3 residues: CSAEGQESYEQYF. As DNA, the CDR3 is TGCAGTGCTGAAGGACAGGAGAGTTACGAGCAGTACTTC.